What follows are 9 T cell receptor beta chains derived from one specimen sequenced in a study of blood T cell repertoires in COVID-19. The assay was immunoSEQ multiplex PCR, and TCRdb's table has in-frame clones only and misses some. The sample lists around 330,000 clones, around 90% occurring once. Sequenced: PBMCs or T cells enriched from blood (not recorded which). Receptors originate from a man aged 55 to 70 who had recovered from COVID-19.

The sample holds one count of this clone. The chain carries TRBV5-8 and TRBJ1-5, with a possible D match to TRBD1 (5 bases). CDR1 and CDR2 (germline): SGHTS, YDEGEE. V was cut by 4 bases and J by 3 bases, with 14 bases left in between. This CDR3 is built from 15 residues. The CDR3 nucleotides are TGTGCCAGCAGCATTTTGGGGGGAAACAATCAGCCCCAGCATTTT. Amino acids: CASSILGGNNQPQHF.

The V call is TRBV6-2 or TRBV6-3, the J call TRBJ1-5; D remains ambiguous. The CDR3 has 17 residues. Deletions cut 6 bases from V and 0 bases from J, with 18 bases between. CDR1 is MNHEY, CDR2 SVGEGT, per germline. The CDR3, as DNA: TGTGCCAGCAGCCCTAGCATGAGAAAAAATAGCAATCAGCCCCAGCATTTT. Translating it yields CASSPSMRKNSNQPQHF.

The V gene is TRBV19, the J gene TRBJ2-7, with 7 bases aligning to TRBD2. The CDR3 totals 14 residues. J gave up 5 bases and V 2 bases, and 6 bases lay outside the gene matches. Germline loops: CDR1 LNHDA, CDR2 SQIVND (reference sequence). CDR3 in DNA: TGTGCCAGTAGTATACGGGAGGAACGACACGAGCAGTACTTC. Its translation: CASSIREERHEQYF.

This clone was seen only a few times. The chain combines TRBV24-1 with TRBJ1-5; no firm D call. V gave up 4 bases and J gave up 4 bases, with 19 bases separating them. Germline V gives CDR1 KGHDR, CDR2 SFDVKD. The CDR3 is 17 amino acids. CDR3 nucleotides: TGTGCCACCAGTGACACCGACATGGGCCATCCTAATCAGCCCCAGCATTTT. This sequence encodes CATSDTDMGHPNQPQHF.

CDR3 in DNA: TGTGCCAGCAGTTTCCAGGGGACAGGTGAAGAAGCTTTCTTT. Translation: CASSFQGTGEEAFF. The genes are TRBV27 and TRBJ1-1, with TRBD1 matching 8 bases. Germline V gene data show CDR1 as MNHEY and CDR2 as SMNVEV (reference sequence). The J segment lost 8 bases and the V segment lost 3 bases, leaving 8 bases of the junction unmatched. This CDR3 is 14 amino acids long.

This chain uses TRBV14 with TRBJ2-7, with 9 bases that match TRBD1. Trimming took 4 bases from V and 4 from J; bases not matched to a gene: 11. The germline V gene encodes CDR1 SGHDN and CDR2 FVKESK. The CDR3 spans 16 residues. The CDR3 loop reads CASSPLPGQGKYEQYF. For the CDR3, the DNA is TGTGCCAGCAGCCCTCTTCCGGGACAGGGAAAATACGAGCAGTACTTC.

The gene calls are TRBV28 and TRBJ2-1; possibly TRBD1 for D (6 bases). In germline, CDR1 is MDHEN, CDR2 SYDVKM. The germline V and J ends were trimmed by 3 bases and 6 bases, with 18 bases remaining between them. The CDR3 is 16 residues long. CDR3 sequence reads: CASSFLTSVQGNEQFF. CDR3 sequence (DNA): TGTGCCAGCAGTTTCCTGACGTCAGTACAGGGCAATGAGCAGTTCTTC.

V gene TRBV7-9 combines with J gene TRBJ1-1, with 9 bases lining up with TRBD1. There are 13 residues in the CDR3. Germline trimming cut 1 base from V and 7 bases from J; bases unmatched to any gene: 1. Germline CDR1 and CDR2: SEHNR and FQNEAQ (reference sequence). For the CDR3, the DNA is TGTGCCAGCAGCTTAGGGGACAGGGTTGAAGCTTTCTTT. Protein sequence: CASSLGDRVEAFF.

The chain employs TRBV9 and TRBJ2-2; TRBD2 aligns across 12 bases. The CDR3 runs to 18 residues. After removal of 6 bases from V and 4 bases from J, the junction contained 13 bases not matched to a gene. Per the germline V gene, CDR1 is SGDLS and CDR2 is YYNGEE. CDR3 bases: TGTGCCAGCACCGCACTTTCCGGGACTAGCGGGCGCACCGGGGAGCTGTTTTTT. Translation gives CASTALSGTSGRTGELFF.